The 8 T cell receptor beta chains below were found in one sample sequenced in a study of blood T cell repertoires in COVID-19. Sequenced by immunoSEQ multiplex PCR; TCRdb stores in-frame clones only, minus some. Among about 260,000 clones listed, just under 85% were seen once. Input material: peripheral blood. These receptors all stem from a woman at least 80 years old with acute or convalescent COVID-19.

The CDR3 sequence: CALAGVYEQYF. The CDR3 DNA reads TGTGCCTTAGCGGGAGTTTACGAGCAGTACTTC. The genes are TRBV30 and TRBJ2-7; 9 bases are shared with TRBD2. This CDR3 is 11 amino acids long. V lost 7 bases, J lost 4 bases, and 2 bases stayed unmatched. Per the germline V gene, CDR1 is GTSNPN and CDR2 is SVGIG (reference sequence).

About this clone: At one end the junction does not follow the germline gene, possibly because of a read error. This sequence joins TRBV18 and TRBJ1-4, with 9 bases matching TRBD1. The germline V gene encodes CDR1 KGHSH and CDR2 LQKENI. CDR3 length equals 16 residues. CDR3 coding DNA: TGTGTCAGCTCACCACCGGTGGGACAGGGAAATGAAAAACTGTTTTTT. Its translation is CVSSPPVGQGNEKLFF.

The rearrangement uses TRBV5-4 and TRBJ2-5; 8 nucleotides agree with TRBD1. This CDR3 has 14 amino acids. Trimming removed 0 bases from V and 5 bases from J; junction bases left unmatched: 3. Germline V gene sequence: CDR1 SGHNT, CDR2 YYREEE (reference sequence). The CDR3 DNA reads as TGTGCCAGCAGCTTGGTGCAGGGGGCTGAGACCCAGTACTTC. This gives the protein CASSLVQGAETQYF.

This chain joins TRBV9 and TRBJ1-2, with 7 bases matching TRBD1. Germline V lookup: CDR1 SGDLS, CDR2 YYNGEE. The CDR3 totals 15 residues. V shed 4 bases, J shed 0 bases, and the junction held 6 bases outside the gene matches. The CDR3 DNA is TGTGCCAGCAGCTCCGACGACAGGGCTAACTATGGCTACACCTTC. The encoded protein is CASSSDDRANYGYTF.

The rearrangement links TRBV28 to TRBJ2-4, with D possibly matching TRBD2 (5 bases). Germline V gives CDR1 MDHEN, CDR2 SYDVKM. The CDR3 contains 16 residues. V was shortened by 7 bases and J by 0 bases, with 16 bases between the two germline ends. CDR3 sequence (DNA): TGTGCCAGCACCCTGAGGAGGAATGAAGCCAAAAACATTCAGTACTTC. This sequence encodes CASTLRRNEAKNIQYF.

V and J are TRBV7-9 and TRBJ1-4; TRBD1 agrees at 7 bases. With 5 bases clipped from V and 7 bases from J, the junction kept 16 bases outside the gene matches. The CDR3 consists of 17 residues. In germline, CDR1 is SEHNR, CDR2 FQNEAQ (reference sequence). This CDR3 reads CASSTLEQGVSLEKLFF. DNA of the CDR3: TGTGCCAGCAGCACCCTCGAGCAGGGGGTCTCTCTTGAAAAACTGTTTTTT.

The CDR3 DNA reads TGCGCCAGCAGCTCCAAGCCGGCCGGGACAAGCTCTCTTAGGCGTGATGAAAAACTGTTTTTT. Its protein is CASSSKPAGTSSLRRDEKLFF. The chain joins TRBV4-1 to TRBJ1-4; D is perhaps TRBD1 (6 bases). CDR1 and CDR2 from the germline V gene are MGHRA and YSYEKL. Between the trimmed V and J ends, which lost 5 bases and 6 bases, there was a span of 34 bases. The CDR3 sequence is 21 residues long.

The chain joins TRBV10-3 to TRBJ2-3; perhaps TRBD2 as D (5 bases). Trimming removed 3 bases at V and 3 bases at J, with 13 bases between. CDR1 and CDR2 from the germline V gene are ENHRY and SYGVKD. The CDR3 totals 15 residues. The DNA for the CDR3 is TGTGCCATCAGTGACTCCTCGAGCGGTACAGATACGCAGTATTTT. This gives the protein CAISDSSSGTDTQYF.